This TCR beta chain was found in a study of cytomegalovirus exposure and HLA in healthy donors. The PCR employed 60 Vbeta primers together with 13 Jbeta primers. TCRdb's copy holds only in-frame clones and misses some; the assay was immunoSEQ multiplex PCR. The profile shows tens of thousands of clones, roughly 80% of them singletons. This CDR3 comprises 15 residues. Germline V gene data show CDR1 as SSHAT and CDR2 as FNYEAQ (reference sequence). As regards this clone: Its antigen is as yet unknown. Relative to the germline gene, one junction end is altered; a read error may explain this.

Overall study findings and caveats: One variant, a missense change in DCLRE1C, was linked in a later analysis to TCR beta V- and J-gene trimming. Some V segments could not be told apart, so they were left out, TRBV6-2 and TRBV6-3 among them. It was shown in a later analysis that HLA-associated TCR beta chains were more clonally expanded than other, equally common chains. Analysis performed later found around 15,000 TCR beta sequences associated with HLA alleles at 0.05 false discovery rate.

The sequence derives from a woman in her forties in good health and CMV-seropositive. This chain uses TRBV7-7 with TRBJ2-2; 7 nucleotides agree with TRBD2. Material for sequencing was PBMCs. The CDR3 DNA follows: TGTGCTAGCAGCATCGGGACTACCAACACCGGGGAGCTGTTTTTT. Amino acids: CASSIGTTNTGELFF.